The clone carrying this TCR beta chain showed up many times. No antigen is known for it. TCRdb redid the calling of the RT-PCR reads with MiXCR, one entry per CDR3 protein. In the table there are about 480,000 distinct CDR3 sequences, over 25% of which are singletons. The sample is drawn from a study of response to subunit inactivated influenza vaccine. Study-level points and caveats: Authors suggested few new T cells are recruited by each seasonal influenza vaccination.

The CDR3 is made up of 17 amino acids. The V end was cut by 4 bases, the J end by 0 bases, with 17 bases between. The chain combines TRBV12-3 or TRBV12-4 with TRBJ2-3, with D perhaps matching TRBD1 (7 bases). The sequence was obtained from a man in his fifties who received an inactivated influenza vaccine. The material sequenced was CD4+ T cells sorted from PBMCs, taken 4 to 6 days after vaccination. CDR3 DNA: TGTGCCAGCAGTTCCAACAGGGGAGGTGGTAGCACAGATACGCAGTATTTT. It encodes CASSSNRGGGSTDTQYF.